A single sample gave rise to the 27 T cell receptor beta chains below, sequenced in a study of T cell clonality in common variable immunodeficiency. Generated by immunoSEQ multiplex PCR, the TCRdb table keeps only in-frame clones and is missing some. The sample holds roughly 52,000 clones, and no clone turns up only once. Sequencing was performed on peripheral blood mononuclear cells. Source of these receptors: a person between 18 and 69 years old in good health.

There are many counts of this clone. CDR3 DNA, as far as it was read: TGCAGTGCTAACCTAGCGGCCGTGCCCGAG. Protein: CSANLAAVPE. The CDR3, in full, reads CSANLAAVPEQYF. The chain employs TRBV20-1 and TRBJ2-7, with 7 nucleotides matching TRBD2. The CDR3 end falls 3 residues outside the read, so it is completed with the germline J gene. CDR1 and CDR2 (germline): DFQATT, SNEGSKA (reference sequence). The V and J ends lost 4 bases and 6 bases, in that order; junction bases with no gene match: 9. The CDR3 runs 13 residues.

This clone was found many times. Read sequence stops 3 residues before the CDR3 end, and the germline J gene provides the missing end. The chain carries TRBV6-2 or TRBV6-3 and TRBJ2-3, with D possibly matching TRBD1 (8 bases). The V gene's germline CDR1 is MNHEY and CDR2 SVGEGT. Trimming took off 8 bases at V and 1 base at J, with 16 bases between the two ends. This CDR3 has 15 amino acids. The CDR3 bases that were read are TGTGCCAGCGGACGGACAGGGAGGGGCACAGATACG. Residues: CASGRTGRGTDT. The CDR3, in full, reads CASGRTGRGTDTQYF.

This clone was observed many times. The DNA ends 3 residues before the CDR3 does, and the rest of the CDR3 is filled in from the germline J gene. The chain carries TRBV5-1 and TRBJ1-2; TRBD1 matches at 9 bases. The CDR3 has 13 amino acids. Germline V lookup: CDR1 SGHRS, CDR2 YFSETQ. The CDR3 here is CASSLAGTGGYTF. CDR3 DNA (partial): TGCGCCAGCAGCTTGGCGGGGACAGGGGGC.

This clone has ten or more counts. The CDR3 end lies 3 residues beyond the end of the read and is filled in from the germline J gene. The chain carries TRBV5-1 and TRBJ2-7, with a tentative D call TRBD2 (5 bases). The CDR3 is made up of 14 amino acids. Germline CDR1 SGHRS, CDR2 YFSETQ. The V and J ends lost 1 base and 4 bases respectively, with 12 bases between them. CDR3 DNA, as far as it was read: TGCGCCAGCAGCTTGAGCGGCGGGCCGTACGAG. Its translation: CASSLSGGPYE. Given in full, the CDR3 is CASSLSGGPYEQYF.

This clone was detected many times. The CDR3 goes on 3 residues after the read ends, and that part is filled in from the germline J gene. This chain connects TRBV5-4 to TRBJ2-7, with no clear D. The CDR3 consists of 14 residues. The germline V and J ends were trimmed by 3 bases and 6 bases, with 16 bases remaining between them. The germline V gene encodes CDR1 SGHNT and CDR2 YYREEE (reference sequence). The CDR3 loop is CASSYRQRYSEQYF. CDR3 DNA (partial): TGTGCCAGCAGCTACCGGCAACGCTACAGCGAG.

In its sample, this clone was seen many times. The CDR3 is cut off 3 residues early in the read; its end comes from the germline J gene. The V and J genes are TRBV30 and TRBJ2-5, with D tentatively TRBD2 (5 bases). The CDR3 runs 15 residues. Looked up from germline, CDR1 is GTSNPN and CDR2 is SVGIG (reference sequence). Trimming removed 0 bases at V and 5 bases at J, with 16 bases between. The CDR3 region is CAWSVLGSGSETQYF. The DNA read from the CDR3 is TGTGCCTGGAGTGTACTAGGGAGTGGGTCGGAGACC.

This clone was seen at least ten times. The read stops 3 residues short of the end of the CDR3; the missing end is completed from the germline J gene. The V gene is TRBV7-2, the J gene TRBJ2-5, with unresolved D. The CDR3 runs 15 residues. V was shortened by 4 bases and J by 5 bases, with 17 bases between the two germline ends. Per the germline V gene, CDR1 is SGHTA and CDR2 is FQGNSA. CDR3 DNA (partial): TGTGCCAGCAGCTCCGTCCGAGATCTGAGGGAGACC. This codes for CASSSVRDLRET. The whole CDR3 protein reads CASSSVRDLRETQYF.

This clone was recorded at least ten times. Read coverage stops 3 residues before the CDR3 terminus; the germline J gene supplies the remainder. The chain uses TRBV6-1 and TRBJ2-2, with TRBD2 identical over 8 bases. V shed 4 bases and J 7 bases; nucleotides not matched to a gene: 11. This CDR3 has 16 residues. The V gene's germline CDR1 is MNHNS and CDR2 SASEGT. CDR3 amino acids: CASSGKRERRGGELFF. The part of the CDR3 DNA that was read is TGTGCCAGCAGTGGAAAGCGGGAGCGGCGGGGCGGGGAG.

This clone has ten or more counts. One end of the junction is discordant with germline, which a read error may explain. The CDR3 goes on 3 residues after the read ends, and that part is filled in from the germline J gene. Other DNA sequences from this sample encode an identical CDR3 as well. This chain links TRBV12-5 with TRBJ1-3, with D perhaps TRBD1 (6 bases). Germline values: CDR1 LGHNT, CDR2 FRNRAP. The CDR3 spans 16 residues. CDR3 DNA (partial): TGTGCTAGTGGTTCTATCCTGGACAGATCTGGAAACACA. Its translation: CASGSILDRSGNT. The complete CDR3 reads CASGSILDRSGNTIYF. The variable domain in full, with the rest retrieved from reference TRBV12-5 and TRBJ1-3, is DARVTQTPRHKVTEMGQEVTMRCQPILGHNTVFWYRQTMMQGLELLAYFRNRAPLDDSGMPKDRFSAEMPDATLATLKIQPSEPRDSAVYFCASGSILDRSGNTIYFGEGSWLTVV.

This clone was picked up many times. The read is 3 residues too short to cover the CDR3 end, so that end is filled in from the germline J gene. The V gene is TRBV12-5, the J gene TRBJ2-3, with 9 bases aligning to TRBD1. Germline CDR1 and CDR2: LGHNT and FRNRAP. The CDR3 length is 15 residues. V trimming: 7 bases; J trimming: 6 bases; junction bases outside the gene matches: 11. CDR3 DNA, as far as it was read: TGTGCTAGTGACTCCGACGGACAGGGGTTGGATACG. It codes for CASDSDGQGLDT. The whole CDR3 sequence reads CASDSDGQGLDTQYF.

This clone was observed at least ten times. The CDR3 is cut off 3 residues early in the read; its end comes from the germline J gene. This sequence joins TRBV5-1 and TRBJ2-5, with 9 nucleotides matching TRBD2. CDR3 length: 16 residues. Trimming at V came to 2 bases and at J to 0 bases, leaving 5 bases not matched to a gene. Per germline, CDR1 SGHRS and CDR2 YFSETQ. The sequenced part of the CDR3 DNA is TGCGCCAGCAGCTTAGGCCTAGCGGGGCACCAAGAGACC. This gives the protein CASSLGLAGHQET. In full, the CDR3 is CASSLGLAGHQETQYF.

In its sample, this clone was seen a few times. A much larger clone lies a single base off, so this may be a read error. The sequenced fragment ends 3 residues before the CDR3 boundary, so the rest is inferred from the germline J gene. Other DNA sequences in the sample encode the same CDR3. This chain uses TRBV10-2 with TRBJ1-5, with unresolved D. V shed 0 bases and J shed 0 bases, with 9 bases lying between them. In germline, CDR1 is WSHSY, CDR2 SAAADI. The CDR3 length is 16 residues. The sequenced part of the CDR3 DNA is TGCGCCAGCAGTGAGTCGCCGGGGAATAGCAATCAGCCC. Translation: CASSESPGNSNQP. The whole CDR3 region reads CASSESPGNSNQPQHF.

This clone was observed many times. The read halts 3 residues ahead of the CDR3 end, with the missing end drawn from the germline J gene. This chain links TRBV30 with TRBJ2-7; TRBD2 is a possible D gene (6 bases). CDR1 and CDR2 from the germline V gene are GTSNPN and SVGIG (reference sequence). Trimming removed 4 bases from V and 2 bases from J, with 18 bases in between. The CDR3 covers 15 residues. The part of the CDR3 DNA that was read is TGTGCCTGGACCTACCCGGGGCGGGGCACCTACGAG. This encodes CAWTYPGRGTYE. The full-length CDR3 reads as CAWTYPGRGTYEQYF.

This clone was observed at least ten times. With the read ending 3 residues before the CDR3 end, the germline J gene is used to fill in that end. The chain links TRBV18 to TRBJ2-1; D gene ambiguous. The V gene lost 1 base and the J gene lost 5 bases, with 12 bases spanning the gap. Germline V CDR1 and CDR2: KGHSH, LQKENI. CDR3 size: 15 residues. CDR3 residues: CASSPLRYFNNEQFF. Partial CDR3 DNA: TGTGCCAGCTCACCACTCAGGTATTTCAACAATGAG.

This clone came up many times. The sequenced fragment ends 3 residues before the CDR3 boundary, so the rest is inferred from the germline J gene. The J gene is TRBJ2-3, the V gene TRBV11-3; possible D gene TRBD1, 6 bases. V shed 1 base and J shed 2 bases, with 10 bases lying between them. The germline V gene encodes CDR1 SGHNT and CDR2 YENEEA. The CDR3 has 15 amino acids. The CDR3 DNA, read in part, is TGTGCCAGCAGCTTAGCCAACAGGGCCACAGATACG. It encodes CASSLANRATDT. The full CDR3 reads CASSLANRATDTQYF.

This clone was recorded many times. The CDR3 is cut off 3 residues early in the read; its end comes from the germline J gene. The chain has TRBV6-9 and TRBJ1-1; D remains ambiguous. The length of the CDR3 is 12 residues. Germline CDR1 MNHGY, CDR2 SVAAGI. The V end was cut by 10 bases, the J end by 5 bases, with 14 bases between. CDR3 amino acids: CATPDPGTEAFF. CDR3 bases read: TGTGCCACCCCCGACCCGGGGACTGAA.

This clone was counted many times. The CDR3 sequence: CASSGLATDTQYF. The covered CDR3 bases are TGTGCCAGCTCGGGACTAGCGACAGATACG. The gene calls are TRBV18 and TRBJ2-3; the match to TRBD2 covers 10 bases. The read finishes 3 residues shy of the CDR3 end, and the germline J gene is used to complete it. CDR3 length: 13 amino acids. V dropped 6 bases and J dropped 3; count of bases not matched to a gene: 0. Germline CDR1 KGHSH, CDR2 LQKENI.

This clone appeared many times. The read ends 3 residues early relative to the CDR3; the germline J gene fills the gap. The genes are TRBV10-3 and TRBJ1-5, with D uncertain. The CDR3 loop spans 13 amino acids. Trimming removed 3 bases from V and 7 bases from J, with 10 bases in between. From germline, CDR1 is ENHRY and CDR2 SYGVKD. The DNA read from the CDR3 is TGTGCCATCAGTGATAACGTACGGCAGCCC. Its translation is CAISDNVRQP. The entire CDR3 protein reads CAISDNVRQPQHF.

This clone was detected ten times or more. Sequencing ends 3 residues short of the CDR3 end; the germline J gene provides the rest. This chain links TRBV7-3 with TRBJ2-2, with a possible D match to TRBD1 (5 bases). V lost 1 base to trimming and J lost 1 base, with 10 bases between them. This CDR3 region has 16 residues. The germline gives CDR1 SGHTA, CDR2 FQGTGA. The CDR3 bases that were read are TGTGCCAGCAGCTTAAAGGGGCGACAGAACACCGGGGAG. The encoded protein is CASSLKGRQNTGE. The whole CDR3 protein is CASSLKGRQNTGELFF. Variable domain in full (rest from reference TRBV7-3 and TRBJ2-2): GAGVSQTPSNKVTEKGKYVELRCDPISGHTALYWYRQSLGQGPEFLIYFQGTGAADDSGLPNDRFFAVRPEGSVSTLKIQRTERGDSAVYLCASSLKGRQNTGELFFGEGSRLTVL.

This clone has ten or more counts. CDR3 bases read: TGTGCCAGCGGCCGGGCTAGCGGGAACACCGGGGAG. This codes for CASGRASGNTGE. The complete CDR3 protein is CASGRASGNTGELFF. The rearrangement joins TRBV2 to TRBJ2-2, with 7 bases lining up with TRBD2. The DNA ends 3 residues before the CDR3 does, and the rest of the CDR3 is filled in from the germline J gene. Germline loops: CDR1 SNHLY, CDR2 FYNNEI. The ends lost 8 bases at V and 1 base at J; junction bases unmatched: 7. This CDR3 is 15 amino acids long.

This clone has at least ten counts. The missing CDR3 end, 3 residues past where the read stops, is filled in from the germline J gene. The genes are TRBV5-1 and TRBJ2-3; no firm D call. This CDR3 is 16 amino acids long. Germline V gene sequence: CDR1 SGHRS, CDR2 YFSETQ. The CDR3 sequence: CASSLAIRGTGATQYF. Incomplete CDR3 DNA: TGCGCCAGCAGCTTGGCCATCAGAGGCACCGGAGCGACG.

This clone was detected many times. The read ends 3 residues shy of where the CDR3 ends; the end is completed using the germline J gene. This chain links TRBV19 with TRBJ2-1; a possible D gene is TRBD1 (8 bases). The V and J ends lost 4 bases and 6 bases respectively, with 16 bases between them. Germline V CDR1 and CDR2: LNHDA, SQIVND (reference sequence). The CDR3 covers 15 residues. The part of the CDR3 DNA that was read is TGTGCCAGTAGTACACAGGGGGGGCGCGCCAATGAG. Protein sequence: CASSTQGGRANE. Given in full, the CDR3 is CASSTQGGRANEQFF.

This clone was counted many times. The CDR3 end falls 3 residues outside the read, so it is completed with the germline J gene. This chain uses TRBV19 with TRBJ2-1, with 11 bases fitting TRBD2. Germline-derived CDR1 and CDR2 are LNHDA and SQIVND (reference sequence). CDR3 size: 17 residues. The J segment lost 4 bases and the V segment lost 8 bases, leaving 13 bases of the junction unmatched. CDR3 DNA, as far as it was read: TGTGCCAGTCAACCCATGAGGGCTAGCGGGAGGTACAATGAG. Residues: CASQPMRASGRYNE. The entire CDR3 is CASQPMRASGRYNEQFF.

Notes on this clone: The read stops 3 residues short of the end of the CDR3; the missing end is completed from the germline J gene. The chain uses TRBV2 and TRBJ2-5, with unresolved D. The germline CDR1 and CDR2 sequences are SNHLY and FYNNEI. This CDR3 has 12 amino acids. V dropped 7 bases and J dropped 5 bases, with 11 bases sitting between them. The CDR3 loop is CASTTISETQYF. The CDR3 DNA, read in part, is TGTGCCAGCACAACAATATCCGAGACC.

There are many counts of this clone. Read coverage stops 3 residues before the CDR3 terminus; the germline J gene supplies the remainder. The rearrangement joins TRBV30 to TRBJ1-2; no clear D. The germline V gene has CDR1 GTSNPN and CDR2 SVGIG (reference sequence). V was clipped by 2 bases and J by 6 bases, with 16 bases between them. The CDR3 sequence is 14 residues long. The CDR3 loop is CAWSTAEIAHGYTF. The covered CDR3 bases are TGTGCCTGGAGTACAGCGGAAATAGCTCATGGC.

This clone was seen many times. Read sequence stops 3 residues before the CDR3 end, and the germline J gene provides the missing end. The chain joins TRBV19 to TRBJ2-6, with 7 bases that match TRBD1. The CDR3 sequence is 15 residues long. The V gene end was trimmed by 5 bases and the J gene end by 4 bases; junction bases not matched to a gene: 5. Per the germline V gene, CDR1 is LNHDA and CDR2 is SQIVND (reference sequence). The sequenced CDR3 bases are TGTGCCAGTAGTGACAGGGCCCTGGGGGCCAACGTC. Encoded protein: CASSDRALGANV. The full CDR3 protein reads CASSDRALGANVLTF.

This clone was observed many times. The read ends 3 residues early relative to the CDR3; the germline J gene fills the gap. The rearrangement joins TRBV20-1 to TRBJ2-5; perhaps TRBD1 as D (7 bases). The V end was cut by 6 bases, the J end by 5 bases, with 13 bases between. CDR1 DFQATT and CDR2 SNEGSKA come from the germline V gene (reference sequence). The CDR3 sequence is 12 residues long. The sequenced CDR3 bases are TGCAGTGCCCGACTAGGGGGCGAGACC. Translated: CSARLGGET. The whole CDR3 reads CSARLGGETQYF.